The source of this TCR beta chain is a study of identical twins. CDR1 KGHDR and CDR2 SFDVKD come from the germline V gene. This CDR3 has 13 amino acids. Trimming at V came to 11 bases and at J to 6 bases, leaving 11 bases not matched to a gene. This clonotype has just a few counts. Via MiXCR, TCRdb re-called the 5' RACE reads, giving one row per CDR3 protein. This sample yields under 900,000 distinct CDR3 sequences, of which around an eighth are seen a single time; around 1.5% belongs to the top ten. This sample was shared with a second study, whose subject was yellow fever vaccine responses in identical twins.

The receptor was isolated from a woman between 18 and 30 years old in good health. The sample consisted of PBMCs. This chain joins TRBV24-1 and TRBJ2-7; 8 bases agree with TRBD2. The CDR3 DNA sequence: TGTGCCATCGCCCCGGGAGCGGGAGTCGAGCAGTACTTC. This gives the protein CAIAPGAGVEQYF.